These 27 T cell receptor beta chains share one sample of origin, sequenced in a study of blood T cell repertoires in COVID-19 (dated by TCRdb to about 2020). Libraries were made using the immunoSEQ multiplex PCR assay. As stored in TCRdb, this immuneACCESS dataset retains in-frame rearrangements with V and J assigned. A fraction of the clones does not appear; measured against another copy, unresolved V genes explain less than half of the discrepancy, and the remainder lacks a known reason. Across this sample there are 90,000 to 100,000 clones, with approximately 82% seen only once. Approximately 10% of the sample is held by the ten biggest clonotypes. Sequencing input: peripheral blood. Receptors were obtained from a man in his 70s with active or convalescent COVID-19.

The V gene is TRBV7-8, the J gene TRBJ2-2; 11 bases match TRBD2. This CDR3 is 18 amino acids long. V lost 2 bases and J lost 0; bases outside the gene matches: 5. Germline V gene lookup returns CDR1 SGHVS and CDR2 FQNEAQ. The CDR3: CASSLRASGGTNTGELFF. The CDR3 DNA reads TGTGCCAGCAGCTTACGGGCTAGCGGGGGGACGAACACCGGGGAGCTGTTTTTT. Drawing the rest from reference TRBV7-8 and TRBJ2-2, the complete variable domain is GAGVSQSPRYKVAKRGQDVALRCDPISGHVSLFWYQQALGQGPEFLTYFQNEAQLDKSGLPSDRFFAERPEGSVSTLKIQRTQQEDSAVYLCASSLRASGGTNTGELFFGEGSRLTVL.

V and J are TRBV29-1 and TRBJ1-2; D gene unclear. CDR3 size: 12 residues. V was shortened by 2 bases and J by 7 bases, with 11 bases between the two germline ends. Germline V CDR1 and CDR2: SQVTM, ANQGSEA. In DNA, the CDR3 is TGCAGCGTTGAACCAGAGCGAAGTGGCTACACCTTC. Its translation is CSVEPERSGYTF.

The CDR3 region has the DNA TGTGCCAGCAGCTTATTCCGCGGCAGGGTCCACACCGGGGAGCTGTTTTTT. Protein sequence: CASSLFRGRVHTGELFF. This chain joins TRBV7-2 and TRBJ2-2, with D tentatively TRBD1 (5 bases). V was shortened by 2 bases and J by 3 bases, with 16 bases between the two germline ends. Looked up from germline, CDR1 is SGHTA and CDR2 is FQGNSA. This CDR3 is 17 amino acids long.

The V gene is TRBV5-5, the J gene TRBJ1-5, with TRBD1 matching 7 bases. Per germline, CDR1 SGHKS and CDR2 YYEKEE (reference sequence). The CDR3 has 14 amino acids. Losses at the gene ends were 3 bases for V and 7 bases for J; bases not matched to a gene: 7. CDR3 loop: CASSWGQGDQPQHF. In DNA form, the CDR3 reads TGTGCCAGCAGCTGGGGGCAGGGGGACCAGCCCCAGCATTTT. Full variable domain (outside the CDR3, taken from reference TRBV5-5 and TRBJ1-5): DAGVTQSPTHLIKTRGQQVTLRCSPISGHKSVSWYQQVLGQGPQFIFQYYEKEERGRGNFPDRFSARQFPNYSSELNVNALLLGDSALYLCASSWGQGDQPQHFGDGTRLSIL.

The V gene is TRBV7-9, the J gene TRBJ1-1; unclear D gene. The CDR3 totals 13 residues. The V end was cut by 1 base, the J end by 4 bases, with 7 bases between. The germline gives CDR1 SEHNR, CDR2 FQNEAQ (reference sequence). CDR3 sequence: CASSLGTGTEAFF. CDR3 DNA sequence: TGTGCCAGCAGCTTAGGTACGGGCACTGAAGCTTTCTTT.

This sequence joins TRBV5-4 and TRBJ1-1; D may be TRBD1 (5 bases). The V gene's germline CDR1 is SGHNT and CDR2 YYREEE (reference sequence). This CDR3 comprises 17 residues. Trimming took 0 bases from V and 1 from J, leaving 16 bases between them. In DNA, the CDR3 is TGTGCCAGCAGCTTGGGGCAGGGATTAGGCCCGAACACTGAAGCTTTCTTT. It yields the protein CASSLGQGLGPNTEAFF.

The chain links TRBV5-1 to TRBJ1-1, with 7 positions matching TRBD1. Germline lookup yields CDR1 SGHRS and CDR2 YFSETQ. The CDR3 has 14 amino acids. V lost 4 bases and J lost 6; bases outside the gene matches: 9. DNA for the CDR3: TGCGCCAGCAGCCCTGGGACAGCAAGCCCTGAAGCTTTCTTT. Translation: CASSPGTASPEAFF.

CDR3 residues: CASSRQGYYGYTF. The CDR3, as DNA: TGTGCCAGCAGTAGACAGGGATACTATGGCTACACCTTC. This chain connects TRBV12-3 or TRBV12-4 to TRBJ1-2; 7 positions match TRBD1. V was pared by 5 bases and J by 3 bases, with 3 bases of the junction left unmatched. The CDR3 extends over 13 amino acids.

DNA of the CDR3: TGTGCCAGCGGCGGGACGGAGACCCAGTACTTC. This codes for CASGGTETQYF. The rearrangement joins TRBV6-6 to TRBJ2-5, with a weak D call TRBD2 (6 bases). V gave up 8 bases and J gave up 5 bases, with 9 bases separating them. Per the germline V gene, CDR1 is MNHNY and CDR2 is SVGAGI (reference sequence). CDR3 length: 11 residues.

The chain joins TRBV25-1 to TRBJ2-1, with 9 bases identical to TRBD2. The CDR3 contains 15 residues. Germline assignment: CDR1 MGHDK and CDR2 SYGVNS. The junction had 6 bases not matched to a gene; V was cut back by 1 base and J by 8 bases. CDR3 sequence: CASSEFLAGSYEQFF. Here the CDR3 DNA reads TGTGCCAGCAGTGAATTCCTAGCGGGGTCCTATGAGCAGTTCTTC.

This chain connects TRBV27 to TRBJ1-5, with TRBD1 as a possible D gene (5 bases). V was shortened by 0 bases and J by 5 bases, with 11 bases between the two germline ends. The CDR3 runs 15 residues. Looked up from germline, CDR1 is MNHEY and CDR2 is SMNVEV (reference sequence). The CDR3 reads CASSLSAGGYQPQHF. The DNA of the CDR3 is TGTGCCAGCAGTTTATCGGCCGGGGGTTATCAGCCCCAGCATTTT.

The rearrangement links TRBV25-1 to TRBJ2-2, with 12 bases that match TRBD2. From germline, CDR1 is MGHDK and CDR2 SYGVNS. This CDR3 region has 16 residues. J was trimmed by 3 bases and V by 6 bases; bases with no gene match: 5. In DNA, the CDR3 is TGTGCCAGCAGCTCCGGGACTAGCGGGTACACCGGGGAGCTGTTTTTT. Translating gives CASSSGTSGYTGELFF.

This chain connects TRBV18 to TRBJ2-5; the D is unclear. Germline CDR1 KGHSH, CDR2 LQKENI. The V end lost 2 bases, the J end lost 2 bases, and 6 bases lay between the germline ends. The CDR3 runs 13 residues. The chain's CDR3 is CASSPSGQETQYF. Here the CDR3 DNA reads TGTGCCAGCTCACCATCCGGTCAAGAGACCCAGTACTTC. The complete variable domain, with remaining parts taken from reference TRBV18 and TRBJ2-5, reads NAGVMQNPRHLVRRRGQEARLRCSPMKGHSHVYWYRQLPEEGLKFMVYLQKENIIDESGMPKERFSAEFPKEGPSILRIQQVVRGDSAAYFCASSPSGQETQYFGPGTRLLVL.

The chain uses TRBV6-6 and TRBJ1-1; the match to TRBD1 covers 12 bases. Germline-derived CDR1 and CDR2 are MNHNY and SVGAGI (reference sequence). The CDR3 covers 15 residues. Trimming cost V 2 bases and J 4 bases; bases outside gene matches: 2. CDR3 protein: CASSYRGQGATEAFF. The CDR3 DNA sequence: TGTGCCAGCAGTTACCGGGGACAGGGGGCCACTGAAGCTTTCTTT.

In this sample, this clone turned up a few times. This sequence joins TRBV6-4 and TRBJ1-3, with 7 bases aligning to TRBD1. The CDR3 has 13 amino acids. The germline V gene encodes CDR1 MRHNA and CDR2 SNTAGT. The CDR3 coding sequence is TGTGTCAAGCCCCGGGACAGTCGAAACACCATATATTTT. It codes for CVKPRDSRNTIYF.

This chain links TRBV6-6 with TRBJ2-2; a weak D match, TRBD2 (6 bases). V lost 10 bases to trimming and J lost 0 bases, with 18 bases between them. The CDR3 is 16 amino acids. From germline, CDR1 is MNHNY and CDR2 SVGAGI (reference sequence). The CDR3 DNA follows: TGTGCCACCCCAAAGGCGGGACTTACGAACACCGGGGAGCTGTTTTTT. As protein: CATPKAGLTNTGELFF.

V usage is TRBV7-9 and J usage is TRBJ1-1; TRBD1 might be the D (5 bases). This CDR3 comprises 16 residues. CDR1 SEHNR and CDR2 FQNEAQ come from the germline V gene (reference sequence). V dropped 3 bases and J dropped 3 bases, with 17 bases sitting between them. The CDR3 DNA reads TGTGCCAGCAGCTTCCCAGGCACCCGGGGGGACACTGAAGCTTTCTTT. It encodes CASSFPGTRGDTEAFF.

The CDR3 spells CASSERGSALYNSPLHF. In DNA, the CDR3 is TGTGCCAGCAGTGAACGAGGCAGCGCCTTATATAATTCACCCCTCCACTTT. This chain joins TRBV25-1 and TRBJ1-6; D call uncertain. The germline V gene has CDR1 MGHDK and CDR2 SYGVNS. The V end was cut by 2 bases, the J end by 4 bases, with 15 bases between. The CDR3 contains 17 residues.

This clone was seen once. The chain's CDR3 is CATSRGSFSRGYGYTF. As DNA, the CDR3 is TGTGCCACCAGCAGGGGGTCATTCTCCCGGGGCTATGGCTACACCTTC. The V and J genes are TRBV15 and TRBJ1-2, with unresolved D. Trimming removed 3 bases from V and 4 bases from J, with 18 bases in between. The CDR3 extends over 16 amino acids. Germline loops: CDR1 LNHNV, CDR2 YYDKDF (reference sequence).

The genes are TRBV7-3 and TRBJ2-1; TRBD1 agrees at 8 bases. Trimming took 2 bases from V and 10 from J; bases not matched to a gene: 13. There are 16 residues in the CDR3. Germline CDR1 is SGHTA and CDR2 is FQGTGA. The CDR3 region is CASSLLAPGTGKEQFF. Here the CDR3 DNA reads TGTGCCAGCAGCTTACTCGCACCCGGGACAGGCAAAGAGCAGTTCTTC.

This chain connects TRBV6-5 to TRBJ1-1, with 7 bases fitting TRBD1. J gave up 11 bases and V 6 bases, and 12 bases lay outside the gene matches. CDR1 and CDR2 from the germline V gene are MNHEY and SVGAGI. This CDR3 is 13 amino acids long. CDR3 DNA sequence: TGTGCCAGCAGGGCACAGGGGATCGGGAACGCTTTCTTT. This codes for CASRAQGIGNAFF.

Only one count was recorded for this clone. The chain employs TRBV6-8 and TRBJ1-1, with 8 bases fitting TRBD1. V was clipped by 7 bases and J by 1 base; unmatched bases: 5. The germline CDR1 and CDR2 sequences are MNHGY and SAAAGT. This CDR3 is built from 14 residues. The CDR3 is CASNLTGENTEAFF. The CDR3 DNA follows: TGTGCCAGCAATTTGACAGGGGAGAACACTGAAGCTTTCTTT.

This sequence joins TRBV7-6 and TRBJ1-2; unclear D gene. There are 13 residues in the CDR3. Germline V gene lookup returns CDR1 SGHVS and CDR2 FNYEAQ. V was cut by 1 base and J by 8 bases, with 11 bases left in between. For the CDR3, the DNA is TGTGCCAGCAGCTTAGAACTTGGCGGCGGCTACACCTTC. It encodes CASSLELGGGYTF.

This clone was seen a single time. The genes are TRBV20-1 and TRBJ1-2; D unresolved. The V and J ends lost 7 bases and 4 bases respectively, with 7 bases between them. Germline values: CDR1 DFQATT, CDR2 SNEGSKA (reference sequence). This CDR3 contains 10 residues. The CDR3 here is CSVSSYGYTF. The CDR3 nucleotides read TGCAGTGTTTCATCCTATGGCTACACCTTC.

This clone was detected once. This sequence joins TRBV7-2 and TRBJ1-1, with unresolved D. Per the germline V gene, CDR1 is SGHTA and CDR2 is FQGNSA. Trimming took 4 bases from V and 2 from J, leaving 14 bases between them. The CDR3 covers 15 residues. The CDR3 bases are TGTGCCAGCAGCTCCCAGAAATCCCTTAACACTGAAGCTTTCTTT. It is translated as CASSSQKSLNTEAFF.

The chain is built from TRBV11-2 and TRBJ2-3; D gene ambiguous. Germline V gene sequence: CDR1 SGHAT, CDR2 FQNNGV. This CDR3 contains 13 residues. Trimming removed 3 bases at V and 2 bases at J, with 6 bases between. The CDR3: CASSLQNTDTQYF. DNA for the CDR3: TGTGCCAGCAGCTTGCAGAACACAGATACGCAGTATTTT.

In nucleotides, the CDR3 is TGTGCCAGCAGCAAGACAGGTTCCTATGGCTACACCTTC. It encodes CASSKTGSYGYTF. The rearrangement uses TRBV6-5 and TRBJ1-2, with a weak D call TRBD1 (6 bases). The CDR3 contains 13 residues. With 6 bases removed from V and 4 bases from J, the gap between germline ends came to 12 bases. CDR1 and CDR2 (germline): MNHEY, SVGAGI.